The T cell receptor beta chain described here comes from a study of blood T cell repertoires in COVID-19. Study-wide context: Sites across the United States, Italy and Spain contributed samples from acute and convalescent COVID-19. T cells, B-cell-depleted T cells, or PBMCs provided the cDNA or gDNA that served as material.

Germline CDR1 reads MNHEY; CDR2 reads SVGAGI. CDR3 length equals 13 residues. Trimming left V 0 bases short and J 8 bases short, with 7 bases between. Authors' data handling: The assay estimated nucleated cells by amplifying reference gene primers. The table came from immunoSEQ multiplex PCR; TCRdb's copy has only in-frame clones and leaves some out. The V and J calls and clone size were taken over from that table, and D and trimming were inferred from the DNA. The sample carries about 60,000 clones, 85% to 90% recorded once. The sequence was obtained from a human donor with active COVID-19. The donor label of this sample is uncertain. The J gene is TRBJ1-4, the V gene TRBV6-5; possibly TRBD1 for D (5 bases). Sequenced input: peripheral blood. The CDR3 DNA is TGTGCCAGCAGTTACTCGGGGGGGGAAAAACTGTTTTTT. Translation: CASSYSGGEKLFF.